Sequencing of this T cell receptor (beta chain) was carried out in a study of blood T cell repertoires in COVID-19. At the level of the study: Both acute and convalescent COVID-19 samples were obtained from the United States, Italy and Spain. Nucleic acid was either cDNA or gDNA, and it came from T cells, B-cell-depleted T cells, or PBMCs.

Methods used by the authors: Cell counts per sample came from amplifying reference gene primers. Repertoires were generated with immunoSEQ multiplex PCR, while TCRdb's copy carries only in-frame clones and drops some. V, J and clone size derive from that table, while D and trimming were established from the DNA sequence. The sample lists approximately 180,000 clones, approximately 85% occurring once. The specimen was peripheral blood. This TCR derives from a woman aged 80 or over with acute or convalescent COVID-19.

The CDR3 DNA is TGTGCCAGCAGCCCCAGACTAGCGGGAGGTACAGATACGCAGTATTTT. Translating it yields CASSPRLAGGTDTQYF. This chain joins TRBV3-1 (or the pseudogene TRBV3-2) and TRBJ2-3, with 13 bases that match TRBD2. Germline lookup yields CDR1 LGHDT and CDR2 YNNKEL (reference sequence). V shed 4 bases and J 3 bases; nucleotides not matched to a gene: 4. The CDR3 totals 16 residues.